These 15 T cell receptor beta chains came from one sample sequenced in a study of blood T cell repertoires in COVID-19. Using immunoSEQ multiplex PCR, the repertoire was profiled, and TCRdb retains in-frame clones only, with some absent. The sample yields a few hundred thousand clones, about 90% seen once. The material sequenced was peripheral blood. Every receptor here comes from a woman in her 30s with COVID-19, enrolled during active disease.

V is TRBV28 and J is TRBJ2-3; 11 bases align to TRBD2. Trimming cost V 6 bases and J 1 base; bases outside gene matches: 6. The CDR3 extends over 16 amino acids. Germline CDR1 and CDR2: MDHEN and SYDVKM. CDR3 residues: CASSQVSGGGTDTQYF. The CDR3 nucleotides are TGTGCCAGCAGCCAAGTTAGCGGGGGGGGCACAGATACGCAGTATTTT. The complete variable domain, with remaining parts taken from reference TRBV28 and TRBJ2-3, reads DVKVTQSSRYLVKRTGEKVFLECVQDMDHENMFWYRQDPGLGLRLIYFSYDVKMKEKGDIPEGYSVSREKKERFSLILESASTNQTSMYLCASSQVSGGGTDTQYFGPGTRLTVL.

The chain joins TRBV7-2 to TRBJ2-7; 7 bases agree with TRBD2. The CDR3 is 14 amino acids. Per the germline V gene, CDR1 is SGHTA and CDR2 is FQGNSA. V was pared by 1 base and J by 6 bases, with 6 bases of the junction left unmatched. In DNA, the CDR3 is TGTGCCAGCAGCTTAGGCGGCGGGAGCGGCGAGCAGTACTTC. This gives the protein CASSLGGGSGEQYF.

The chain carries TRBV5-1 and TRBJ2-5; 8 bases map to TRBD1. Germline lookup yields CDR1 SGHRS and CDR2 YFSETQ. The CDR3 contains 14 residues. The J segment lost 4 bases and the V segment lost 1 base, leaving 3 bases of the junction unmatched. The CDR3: CASSLLQGGETQYF. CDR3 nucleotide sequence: TGCGCCAGCAGCTTGCTACAGGGGGGAGAGACCCAGTACTTC.

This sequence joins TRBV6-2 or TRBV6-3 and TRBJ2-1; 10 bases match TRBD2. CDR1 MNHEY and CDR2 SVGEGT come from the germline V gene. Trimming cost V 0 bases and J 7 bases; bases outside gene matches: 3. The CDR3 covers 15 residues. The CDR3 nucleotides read TGTGCCAGCAGTTACTCCCTAGCGGGAGATAATGAGCAGTTCTTC. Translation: CASSYSLAGDNEQFF.

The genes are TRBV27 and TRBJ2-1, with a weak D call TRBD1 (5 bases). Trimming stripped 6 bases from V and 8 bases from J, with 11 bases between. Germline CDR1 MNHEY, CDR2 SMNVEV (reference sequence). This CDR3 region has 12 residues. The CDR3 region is CASRGWGHEQFF. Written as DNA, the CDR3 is TGTGCCAGCAGAGGATGGGGCCATGAGCAGTTCTTC.

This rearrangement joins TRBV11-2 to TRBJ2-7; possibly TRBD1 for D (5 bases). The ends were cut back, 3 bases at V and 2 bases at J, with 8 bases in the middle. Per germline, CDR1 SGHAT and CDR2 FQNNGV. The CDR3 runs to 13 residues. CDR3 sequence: CASSFDRTYEQYF. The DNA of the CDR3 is TGTGCCAGCAGCTTTGACAGAACCTACGAGCAGTACTTC.

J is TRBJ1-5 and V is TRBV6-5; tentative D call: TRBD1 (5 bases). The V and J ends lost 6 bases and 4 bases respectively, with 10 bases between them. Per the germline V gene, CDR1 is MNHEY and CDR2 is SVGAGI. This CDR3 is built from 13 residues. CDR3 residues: CASRPEGNQPQHF. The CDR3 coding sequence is TGTGCCAGCAGACCGGAGGGGAATCAGCCCCAGCATTTT.

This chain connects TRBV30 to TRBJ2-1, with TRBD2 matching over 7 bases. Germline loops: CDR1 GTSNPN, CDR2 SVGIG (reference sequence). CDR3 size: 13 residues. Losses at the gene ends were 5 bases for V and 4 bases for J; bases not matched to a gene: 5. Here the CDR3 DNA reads TGTGCCTGGTCGACTAGCCCTTACAATGAGCAGTTCTTC. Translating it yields CAWSTSPYNEQFF.

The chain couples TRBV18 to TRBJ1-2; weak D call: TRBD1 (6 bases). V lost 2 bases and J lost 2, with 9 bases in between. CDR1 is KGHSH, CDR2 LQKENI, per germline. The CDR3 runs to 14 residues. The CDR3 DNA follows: TGTGCCAGCTCACCAAAAACAGGGAACTATGGCTACACCTTC. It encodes CASSPKTGNYGYTF.

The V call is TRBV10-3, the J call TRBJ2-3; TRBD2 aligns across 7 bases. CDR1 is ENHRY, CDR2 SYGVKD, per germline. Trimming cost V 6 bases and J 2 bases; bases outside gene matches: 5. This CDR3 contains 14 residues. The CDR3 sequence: CAISAGLTTDTQYF. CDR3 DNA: TGTGCCATCAGCGCGGGACTAACCACAGATACGCAGTATTTT.

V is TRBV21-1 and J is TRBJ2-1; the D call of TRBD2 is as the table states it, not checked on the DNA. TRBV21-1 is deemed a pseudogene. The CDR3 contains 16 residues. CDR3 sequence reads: CASSKAPLAGDNEQFF. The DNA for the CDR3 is TGTGCCAGCAGCAAAGCCCCCCTAGCGGGGGACAATGAGCAGTTCTTC.

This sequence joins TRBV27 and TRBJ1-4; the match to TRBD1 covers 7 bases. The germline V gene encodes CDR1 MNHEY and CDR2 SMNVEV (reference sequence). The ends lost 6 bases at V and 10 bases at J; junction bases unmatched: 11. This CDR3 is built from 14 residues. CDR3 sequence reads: CASSPPGQDGKLFF. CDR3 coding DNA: TGTGCCAGCAGCCCCCCTGGACAGGATGGAAAACTGTTTTTT.

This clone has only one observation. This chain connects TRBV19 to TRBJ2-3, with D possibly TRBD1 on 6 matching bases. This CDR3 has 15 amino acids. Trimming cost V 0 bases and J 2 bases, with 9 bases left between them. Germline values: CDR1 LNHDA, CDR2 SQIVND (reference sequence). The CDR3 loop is CASSIDRDTTDTQYF. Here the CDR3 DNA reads TGTGCCAGTAGTATAGATCGGGACACCACAGATACGCAGTATTTT.

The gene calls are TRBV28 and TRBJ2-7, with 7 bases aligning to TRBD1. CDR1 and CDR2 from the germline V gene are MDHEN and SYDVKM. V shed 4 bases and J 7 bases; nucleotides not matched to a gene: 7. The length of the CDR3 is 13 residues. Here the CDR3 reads CASSYGTAREQYF. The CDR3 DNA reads TGTGCCAGCAGTTATGGGACAGCTCGTGAGCAGTACTTC.

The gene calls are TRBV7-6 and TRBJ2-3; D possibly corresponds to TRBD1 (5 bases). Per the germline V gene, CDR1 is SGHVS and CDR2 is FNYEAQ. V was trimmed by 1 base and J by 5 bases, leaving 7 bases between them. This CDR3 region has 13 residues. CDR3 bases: TGTGCCAGCAGCTTAGGTAGGGGAGATACGCAGTATTTT. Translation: CASSLGRGDTQYF.